There are a few counts of the clone carrying this T cell receptor (beta chain). The CDR3 spans 18 residues. The germline V gene has CDR1 WSHSY and CDR2 SAAADI. V was pared by 3 bases and J by 2 bases, with 13 bases of the junction left unmatched. The data derive from a study of blood T cell repertoires in COVID-19. Study-level background: The United States, Italy and Spain supplied acute and convalescent COVID-19 samples.

Here immunoSEQ multiplex PCR was the method, and the copy in TCRdb shows in-frame clones only, minus some. The sample has roughly 300,000 clones; around 87% are singletons. The genes are TRBV10-2 and TRBJ2-7, with 10 bases aligning to TRBD2. Sequencing was carried out using peripheral blood. The receptor was isolated from a woman aged 45-65 years who had recovered from COVID-19. CDR3 protein: CASSDRSSGRSPTYEQYF. The CDR3 DNA reads TGCGCCAGCAGTGATCGCTCTAGCGGGAGATCGCCAACCTACGAGCAGTACTTC.